The sequence of this T cell receptor beta chain was determined in a study of cytomegalovirus exposure and HLA in healthy donors (dated by TCRdb to the late 2010s). As for the study more broadly: According to a later analysis, one platform produced both the 110 or so validation repertoires and the 620 or so repertoires of the first cohort. The study aimed to test whether signatures of past pathogen exposure could be identified by cataloging public T cell receptors. A separate validation cohort of 100 to 150 different subjects was used in addition to the 666-subject first cohort. To predict cytomegalovirus infection status, the study brought together high-throughput TCR immunosequencing, statistical association of individual TCRs with disease status, and machine learning.

A single count supports this clone. Its specific antigen is unknown. Within one base of it there is no much larger clone, and no base qualities were kept. The donors were included in the validation cohort of some 120 subjects, a group kept apart from the roughly 700-subject first cohort. Overall study results and their limits: It was suggested by the authors that the approach could potentially be generalized to other disease states and immunological phenotypes. While some public TCRs were present in many individuals, most TCR sequences turned up only very rarely across donors. A later analysis had no HLA typing for the validation cohort, so co-occurrence there was scored across all 110 or so repertoires. Of the cluster scores, roughly 95% were above 0 in a later analysis, which found that TCRs clustered in the first cohort also tended to co-occur in the roughly 130 validation repertoires. In vitro tests confirmed that a few of the cytomegalovirus-associated TCR beta chains recognize cytomegalovirus antigens. The study gave a list of 150 to 200 TCR beta chains associated with cytomegalovirus. The classifier was reported to diagnose cytomegalovirus status with high specificity and sensitivity in both the original and validation cohorts.

V is cut by 7 bases and J by 2 bases, and the space between the germline ends is 8 bases. In the germline V gene (reference sequence), CDR1 corresponds to DFQATT and CDR2 to SNEGSKA. The CDR3, cysteine through phenylalanine, is 11 amino acids long. The DNA shown is the 33-base CDR3, in frame from base 1. Preparation of the library involved the immunoSEQ multiplex PCR assay. Processing in the source paper ran as follows. A statistical classification framework was built to diagnose cytomegalovirus status from the catalog of TCR beta chain sequences. The table was pulled from immuneACCESS by TCRdb, which kept in-frame rearrangements only. Such tables lose some clones; where checked, under half of the loss comes from unresolved V genes, and the rest has no known cause. Clonal size and the V and J genes are those of that table, whereas D and trimming came from the DNA. In all, the sample holds some 69,000 clones, and approximately 96% of those were seen once. The ten most abundant clones make up 2% to 2.5% of the sample.

The sample was PBMCs. This clonotype was sampled from a man in his late teens or twenties in good health and CMV-seronegative. This chain joins TRBV20-1 to TRBJ1-2; too little of a D gene remains to name it. The CDR3 corresponds to CSVEANYGYTF. The nucleotide sequence reads as follows: TGCAGTGTAGAAGCCAACTATGGCTACACCTTC.